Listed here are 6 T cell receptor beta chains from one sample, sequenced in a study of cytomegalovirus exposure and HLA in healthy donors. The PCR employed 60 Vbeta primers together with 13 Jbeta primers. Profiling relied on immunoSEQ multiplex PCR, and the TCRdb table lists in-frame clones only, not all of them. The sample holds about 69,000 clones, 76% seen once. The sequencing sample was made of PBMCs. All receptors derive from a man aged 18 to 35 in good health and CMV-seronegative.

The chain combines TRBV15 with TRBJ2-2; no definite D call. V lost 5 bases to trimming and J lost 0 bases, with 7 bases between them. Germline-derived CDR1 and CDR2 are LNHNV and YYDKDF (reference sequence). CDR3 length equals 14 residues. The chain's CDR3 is CATSLYANTGELFF. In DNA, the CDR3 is TGTGCCACCAGCCTATACGCGAACACCGGGGAGCTGTTTTTT.

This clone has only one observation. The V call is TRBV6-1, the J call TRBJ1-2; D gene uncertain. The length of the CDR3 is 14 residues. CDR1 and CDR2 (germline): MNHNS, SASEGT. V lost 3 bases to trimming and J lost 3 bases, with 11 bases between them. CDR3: CASSESVSHYGYTF. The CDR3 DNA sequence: TGTGCCAGCAGTGAGTCAGTCTCTCACTATGGCTACACCTTC.

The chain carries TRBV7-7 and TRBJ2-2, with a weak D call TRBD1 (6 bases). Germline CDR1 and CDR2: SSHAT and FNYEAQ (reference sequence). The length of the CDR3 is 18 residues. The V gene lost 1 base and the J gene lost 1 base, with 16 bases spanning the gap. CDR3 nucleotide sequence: TGTGCCAGCAGCTTAGAGGACGTCGTCAGGGGGAACACCGGGGAGCTGTTTTTT. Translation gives CASSLEDVVRGNTGELFF.

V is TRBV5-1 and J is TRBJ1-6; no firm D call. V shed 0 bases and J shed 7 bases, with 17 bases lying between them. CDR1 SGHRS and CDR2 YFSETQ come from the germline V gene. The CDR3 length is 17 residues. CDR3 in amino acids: CASSLARPGSTNSPLHF. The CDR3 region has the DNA TGCGCCAGCAGCTTGGCACGACCCGGGTCGACCAATTCACCCCTCCACTTT.

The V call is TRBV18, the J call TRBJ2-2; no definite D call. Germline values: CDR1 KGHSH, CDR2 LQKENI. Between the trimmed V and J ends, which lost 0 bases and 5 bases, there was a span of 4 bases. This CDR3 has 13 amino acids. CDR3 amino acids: CASSPPLTGELFF. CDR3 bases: TGTGCCAGCTCACCACCCTTGACCGGGGAGCTGTTTTTT.

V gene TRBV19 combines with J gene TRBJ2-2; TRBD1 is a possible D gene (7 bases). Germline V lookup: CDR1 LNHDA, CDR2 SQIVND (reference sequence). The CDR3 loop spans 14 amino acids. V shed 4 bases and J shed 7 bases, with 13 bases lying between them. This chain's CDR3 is CASSTDREVGELFF. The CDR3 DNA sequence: TGTGCCAGTAGTACCGACAGGGAGGTCGGGGAGCTGTTTTTT.